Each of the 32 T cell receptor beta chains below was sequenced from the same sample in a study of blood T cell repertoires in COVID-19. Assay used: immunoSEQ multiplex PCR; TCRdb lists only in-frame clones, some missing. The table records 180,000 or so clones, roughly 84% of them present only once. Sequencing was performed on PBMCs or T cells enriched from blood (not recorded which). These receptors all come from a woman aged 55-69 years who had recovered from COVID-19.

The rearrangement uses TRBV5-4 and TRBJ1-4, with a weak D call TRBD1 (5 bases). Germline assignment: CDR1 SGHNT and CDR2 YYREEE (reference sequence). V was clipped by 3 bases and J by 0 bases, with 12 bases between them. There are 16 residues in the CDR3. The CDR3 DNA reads TGTGCCAGCAGCTCCCGGGGGGGGGCAACTAATGAAAAACTGTTTTTT. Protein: CASSSRGGATNEKLFF. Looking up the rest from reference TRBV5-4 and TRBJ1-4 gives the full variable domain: ETGVTQSPTHLIKTRGQQVTLRCSSQSGHNTVSWYQQALGQGPQFIFQYYREEENGRGNFPPRFSGLQFPNYSSELNVNALELDDSALYLCASSSRGGATNEKLFFGSGTQLSVL.

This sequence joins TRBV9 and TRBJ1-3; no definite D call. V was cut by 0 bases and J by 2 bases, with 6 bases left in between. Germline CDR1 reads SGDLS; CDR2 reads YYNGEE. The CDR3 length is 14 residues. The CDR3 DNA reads TGTGCCAGCAGCGTAGACACAGCTGGAAACACCATATATTTT. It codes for CASSVDTAGNTIYF.

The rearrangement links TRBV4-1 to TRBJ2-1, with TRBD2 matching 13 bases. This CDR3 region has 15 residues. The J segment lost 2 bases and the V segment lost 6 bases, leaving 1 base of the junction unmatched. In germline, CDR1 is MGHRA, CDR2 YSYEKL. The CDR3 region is CASRTSGRPYNEQFF. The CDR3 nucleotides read TGCGCCAGCAGGACTAGCGGGAGGCCCTACAATGAGCAGTTCTTC.

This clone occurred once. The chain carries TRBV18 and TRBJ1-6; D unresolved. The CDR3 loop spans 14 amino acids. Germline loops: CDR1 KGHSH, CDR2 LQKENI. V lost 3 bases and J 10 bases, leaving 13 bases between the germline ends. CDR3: CASSPNTGGSPLHF. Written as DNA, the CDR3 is TGTGCCAGCTCACCGAACACGGGTGGGTCACCCCTCCACTTT. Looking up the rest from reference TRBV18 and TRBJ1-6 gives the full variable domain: NAGVMQNPRHLVRRRGQEARLRCSPMKGHSHVYWYRQLPEEGLKFMVYLQKENIIDESGMPKERFSAEFPKEGPSILRIQQVVRGDSAAYFCASSPNTGGSPLHFGNGTRLTVT.

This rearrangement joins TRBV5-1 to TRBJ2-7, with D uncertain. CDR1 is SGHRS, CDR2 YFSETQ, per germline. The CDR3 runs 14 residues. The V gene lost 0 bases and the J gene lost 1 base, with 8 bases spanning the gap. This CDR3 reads CASSLGAGSYEQYF. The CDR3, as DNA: TGCGCCAGCAGCTTGGGGGCAGGTTCCTACGAGCAGTACTTC. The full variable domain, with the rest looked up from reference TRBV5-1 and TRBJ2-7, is KAGVTQTPRYLIKTRGQQVTLSCSPISGHRSVSWYQQTPGQGLQFLFEYFSETQRNKGNFPGRFSGRQFSNSRSEMNVSTLELGDSALYLCASSLGAGSYEQYFGPGTRLTVT.

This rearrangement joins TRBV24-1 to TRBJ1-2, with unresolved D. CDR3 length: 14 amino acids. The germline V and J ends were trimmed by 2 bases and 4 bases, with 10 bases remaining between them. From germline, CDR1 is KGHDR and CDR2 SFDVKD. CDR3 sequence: CATSDYQQFYGYTF. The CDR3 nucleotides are TGTGCCACCAGTGATTATCAACAGTTCTATGGCTACACCTTC.

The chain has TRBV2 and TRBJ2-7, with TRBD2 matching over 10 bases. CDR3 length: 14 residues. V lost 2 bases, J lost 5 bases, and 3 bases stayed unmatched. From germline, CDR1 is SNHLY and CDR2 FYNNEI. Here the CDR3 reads CASSETGLADEQYF. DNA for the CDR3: TGTGCCAGCAGTGAAACTGGACTAGCGGACGAGCAGTACTTC.

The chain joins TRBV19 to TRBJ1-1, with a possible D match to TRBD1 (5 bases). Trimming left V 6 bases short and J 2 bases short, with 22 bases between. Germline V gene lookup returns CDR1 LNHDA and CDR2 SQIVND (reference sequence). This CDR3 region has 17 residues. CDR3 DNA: TGTGCCAGTAGGCTAGGGGCAGAAAGACTCATTAACACTGAAGCTTTCTTT. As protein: CASRLGAERLINTEAFF.

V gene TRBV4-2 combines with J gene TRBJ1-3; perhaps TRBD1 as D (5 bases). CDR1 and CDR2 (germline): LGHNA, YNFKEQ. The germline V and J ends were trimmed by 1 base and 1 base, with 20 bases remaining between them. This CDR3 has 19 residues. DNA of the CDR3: TGTGCCAGCAGCCAAGTCCAGGGAAGCGCCTTTGGGTCTGGAAACACCATATATTTT. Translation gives CASSQVQGSAFGSGNTIYF.

The DNA of the CDR3 is TGCGCCAGCAGCCTCAGGGGAAGCTCCTACAATGAGCAGTTCTTC. Translation: CASSLRGSSYNEQFF. V usage is TRBV5-1 and J usage is TRBJ2-1, with D perhaps matching TRBD1 (6 bases). Per the germline V gene, CDR1 is SGHRS and CDR2 is YFSETQ. V lost 4 bases and J lost 0, with 11 bases in between. This CDR3 comprises 15 residues.

The CDR3: CASTPTGGAGFF. Written as DNA, the CDR3 is TGTGCCAGCACTCCAACGGGGGGCGCGGGGTTCTTT. The chain is built from TRBV12-3 or TRBV12-4 and TRBJ1-1; TRBD1 might be the D (6 bases). This CDR3 region has 12 residues. V lost 7 bases and J lost 14, with 20 bases in between.

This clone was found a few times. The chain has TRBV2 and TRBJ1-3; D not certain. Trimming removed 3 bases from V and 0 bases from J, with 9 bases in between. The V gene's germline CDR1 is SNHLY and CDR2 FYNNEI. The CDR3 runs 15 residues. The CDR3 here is CASSDTGNSGNTIYF. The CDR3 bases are TGTGCCAGCAGTGACACGGGGAACTCTGGAAACACCATATATTTT.

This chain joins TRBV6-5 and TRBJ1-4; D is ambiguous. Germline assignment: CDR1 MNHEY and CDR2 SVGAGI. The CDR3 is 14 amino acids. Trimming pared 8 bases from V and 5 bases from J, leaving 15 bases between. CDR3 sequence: CASGDGRVNEKLFF. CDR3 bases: TGTGCCAGCGGGGATGGGCGGGTGAATGAAAAACTGTTTTTT.

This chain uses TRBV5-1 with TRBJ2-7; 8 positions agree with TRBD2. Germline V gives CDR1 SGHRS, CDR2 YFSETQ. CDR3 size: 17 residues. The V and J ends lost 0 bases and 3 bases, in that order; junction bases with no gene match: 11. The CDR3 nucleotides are TGCGCCAGCAGCTTGGGGGCTAGCGGGCGAAGCATCTACGAGCAGTACTTC. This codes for CASSLGASGRSIYEQYF.

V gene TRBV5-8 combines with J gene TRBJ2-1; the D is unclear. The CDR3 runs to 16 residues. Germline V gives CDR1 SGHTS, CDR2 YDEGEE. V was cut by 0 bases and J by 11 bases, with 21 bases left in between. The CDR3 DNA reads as TGTGCCAGCAGCTTGGAAAGTGTGGCAGGTTATTCTAAGCAGTTCTTC. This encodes CASSLESVAGYSKQFF.

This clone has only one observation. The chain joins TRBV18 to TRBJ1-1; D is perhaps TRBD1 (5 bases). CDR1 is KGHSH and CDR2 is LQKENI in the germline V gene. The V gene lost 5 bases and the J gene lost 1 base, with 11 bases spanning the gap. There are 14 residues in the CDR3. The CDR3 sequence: CASSIQGGNTEAFF. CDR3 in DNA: TGTGCCAGCTCAATCCAGGGAGGGAACACTGAAGCTTTCTTT.

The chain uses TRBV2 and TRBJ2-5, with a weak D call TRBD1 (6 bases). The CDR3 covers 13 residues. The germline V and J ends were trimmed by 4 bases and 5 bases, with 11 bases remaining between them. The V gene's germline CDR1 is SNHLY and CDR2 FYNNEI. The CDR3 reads CASSARGVETQYF. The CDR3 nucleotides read TGTGCCAGCAGTGCCAGGGGCGTGGAGACCCAGTACTTC.

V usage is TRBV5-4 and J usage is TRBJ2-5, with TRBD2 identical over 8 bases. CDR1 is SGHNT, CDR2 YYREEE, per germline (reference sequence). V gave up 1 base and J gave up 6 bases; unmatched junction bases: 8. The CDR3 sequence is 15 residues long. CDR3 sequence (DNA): TGTGCCAGCAGCTTGACCGGGACTAGGCTAAAGACCCAGTACTTC. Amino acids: CASSLTGTRLKTQYF.

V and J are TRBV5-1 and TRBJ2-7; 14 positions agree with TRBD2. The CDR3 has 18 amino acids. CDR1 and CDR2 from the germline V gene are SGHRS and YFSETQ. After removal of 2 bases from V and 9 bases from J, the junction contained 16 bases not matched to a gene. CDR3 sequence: CASSFGGLAGVLEDAQYF. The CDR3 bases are TGCGCCAGCAGCTTTGGGGGACTAGCGGGAGTTTTGGAGGACGCGCAGTACTTC.

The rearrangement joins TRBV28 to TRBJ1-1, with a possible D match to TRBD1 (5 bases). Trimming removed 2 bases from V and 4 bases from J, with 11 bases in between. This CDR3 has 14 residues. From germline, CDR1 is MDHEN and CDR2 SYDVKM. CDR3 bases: TGTGCCAGCAGTTTAGGGATTAGGGGCACTGAAGCTTTCTTT. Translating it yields CASSLGIRGTEAFF.

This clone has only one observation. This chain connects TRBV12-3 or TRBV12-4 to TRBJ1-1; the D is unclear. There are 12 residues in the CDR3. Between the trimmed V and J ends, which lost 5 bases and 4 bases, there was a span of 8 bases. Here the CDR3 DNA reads TGTGCCAGCAGTCCCGAGAGCACTGAAGCTTTCTTT. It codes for CASSPESTEAFF.

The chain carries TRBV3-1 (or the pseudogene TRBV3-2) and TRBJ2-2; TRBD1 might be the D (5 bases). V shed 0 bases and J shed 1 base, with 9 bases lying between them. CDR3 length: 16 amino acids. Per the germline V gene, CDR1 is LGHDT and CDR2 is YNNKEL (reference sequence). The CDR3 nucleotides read TGTGCCAGCAGCCAAGATATGGGGCGGAACACCGGGGAGCTGTTTTTT. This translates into CASSQDMGRNTGELFF.

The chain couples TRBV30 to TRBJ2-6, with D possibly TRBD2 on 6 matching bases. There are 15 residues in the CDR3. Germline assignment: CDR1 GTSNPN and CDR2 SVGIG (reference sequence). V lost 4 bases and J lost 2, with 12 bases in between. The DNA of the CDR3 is TGTGCCTGGACGGCGGGGTTACCTGGGGCCAACGTCCTGACTTTC. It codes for CAWTAGLPGANVLTF.

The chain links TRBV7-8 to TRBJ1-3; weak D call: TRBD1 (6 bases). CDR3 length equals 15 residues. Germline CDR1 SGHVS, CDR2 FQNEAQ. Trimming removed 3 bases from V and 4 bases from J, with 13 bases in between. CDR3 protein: CASSLDSPRGNTIYF. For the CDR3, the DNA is TGTGCCAGCAGCTTGGACAGTCCGAGGGGAAACACCATATATTTT.

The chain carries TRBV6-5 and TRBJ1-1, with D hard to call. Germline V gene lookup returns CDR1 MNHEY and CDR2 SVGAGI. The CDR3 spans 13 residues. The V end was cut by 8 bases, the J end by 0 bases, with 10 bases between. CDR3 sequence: CASLVGVNTEAFF. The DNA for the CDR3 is TGTGCCAGCCTGGTGGGAGTGAACACTGAAGCTTTCTTT.

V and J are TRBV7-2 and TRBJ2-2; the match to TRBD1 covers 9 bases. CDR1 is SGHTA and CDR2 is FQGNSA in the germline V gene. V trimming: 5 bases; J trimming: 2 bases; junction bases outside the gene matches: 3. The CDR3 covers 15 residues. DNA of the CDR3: TGTGCCAGCAGCAAGGACAGGGGAAACACCGGGGAGCTGTTTTTT. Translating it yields CASSKDRGNTGELFF.

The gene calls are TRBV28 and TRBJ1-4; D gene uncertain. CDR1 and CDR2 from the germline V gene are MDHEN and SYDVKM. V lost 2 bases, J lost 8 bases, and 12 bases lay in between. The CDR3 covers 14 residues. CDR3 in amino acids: CASSLRRVAEKLFF. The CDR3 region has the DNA TGTGCCAGCAGTTTACGGCGGGTTGCAGAAAAACTGTTTTTT.

This chain's CDR3 is CASSSRTSGIDTQYF. CDR3 DNA: TGTGCCAGCAGCAGCAGGACTAGCGGGATAGACACGCAGTATTTT. This chain joins TRBV7-2 and TRBJ2-3; 12 positions agree with TRBD2. Germline V gives CDR1 SGHTA, CDR2 FQGNSA. Losses at the gene ends were 5 bases for V and 9 bases for J; bases not matched to a gene: 9. CDR3 length: 15 residues.

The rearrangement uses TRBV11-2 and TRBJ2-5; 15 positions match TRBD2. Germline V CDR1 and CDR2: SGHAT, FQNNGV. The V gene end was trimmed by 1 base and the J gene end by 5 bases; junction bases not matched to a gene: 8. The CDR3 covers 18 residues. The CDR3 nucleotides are TGTGCCAGCAGCTTAGTCCGGACTAGCGGGGGGGCCGGTGAGACCCAGTACTTC. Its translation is CASSLVRTSGGAGETQYF.

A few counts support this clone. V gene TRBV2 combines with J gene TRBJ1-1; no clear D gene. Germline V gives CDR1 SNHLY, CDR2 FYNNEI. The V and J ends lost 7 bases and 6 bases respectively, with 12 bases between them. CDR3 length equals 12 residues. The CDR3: CASTRVVAEAFF. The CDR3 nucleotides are TGTGCCAGCACTCGGGTTGTGGCTGAAGCTTTCTTT.

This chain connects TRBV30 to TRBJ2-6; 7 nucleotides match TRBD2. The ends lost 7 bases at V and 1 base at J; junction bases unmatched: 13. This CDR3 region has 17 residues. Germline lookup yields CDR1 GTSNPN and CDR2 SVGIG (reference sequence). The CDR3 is CASTDGRKGSGANVLTF. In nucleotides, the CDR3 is TGTGCCTCCACGGACGGGAGGAAAGGTTCTGGGGCCAACGTCCTGACTTTC.

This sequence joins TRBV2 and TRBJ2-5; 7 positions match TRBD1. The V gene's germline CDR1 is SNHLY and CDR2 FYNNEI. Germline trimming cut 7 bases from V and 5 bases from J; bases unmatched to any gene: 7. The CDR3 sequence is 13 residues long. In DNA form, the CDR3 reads TGTGCCAGCAATCCGACAGGGTGGGAGACCCAGTACTTC. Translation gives CASNPTGWETQYF.